This T cell receptor (beta chain) was observed in a study of T-cell memory formation after mild COVID-19. Overall study results and limits: Balance between CD4 and CD8 was seen in clones contracting day 15 to 85, and a CD4+ lean was seen in later expanders.

Researchers used 5'RACE with constant-segment primers to make TCR alpha and TCR beta cDNA libraries that carry sample barcodes and UMIs. In TCRdb, the 5' RACE reads were re-called with MiXCR into one record per CDR3 protein. The sample comprises under 250,000 distinct CDR3 sequences, roughly 15% of which are singletons, and 2.1% rests with the top ten. V lost 4 bases to trimming and J lost 3 bases, with 17 bases between them. Per the germline V gene, CDR1 is SGHDT and CDR2 is YYEEEE. The CDR3 runs to 15 residues. On this clonotype: The antigen remains undetermined.

The TCR was taken from an adult woman who had mild COVID-19 (a few samples of this study predate the infection). Cell type and time point are not known. The sample taken for sequencing was PBMCs or a T cell subset sorted from them (not recorded which). The rearrangement uses TRBV5-6 and TRBJ2-7; possibly TRBD1 or TRBD2 for D (5 bases each). The CDR3 protein is CASSRAGTVNYEQYF. CDR3 sequence (DNA): TGTGCCAGCAGCCGGGCCGGGACGGTAAACTACGAGCAGTACTTC.